Given below is one T cell receptor beta chain in context. Its antigen remains unidentified. This sample stems from a study of cytomegalovirus exposure and HLA in healthy donors. The PCR was carried out with 60 Vbeta primers and 13 Jbeta primers. Profiled with immunoSEQ multiplex PCR; TCRdb holds only in-frame clones, not every one. The sample includes 150,000 to 200,000 clones, approximately 75% of them seen just once. Healthy people donating bone marrow made up the donors. The CDR3 length is 18 residues. The germline V gene encodes CDR1 MGHRA and CDR2 YSYEKL. After removal of 0 bases from V and 2 bases from J, the junction contained 11 bases not matched to a gene. Study observations and caveats: In a later analysis, HLA-associated TCR beta chains were more clonally expanded than equally common others. TCR beta V segments were, for the most part, productive about 90% or about 30% of the time in an earlier analysis. TRBV6-2, TRBV6-3 and other indistinguishable V segments were excluded.

This sequence originates from a young woman in good health and CMV-seronegative. Sequenced sample: PBMCs. The V call is TRBV4-1, the J call TRBJ2-5; TRBD1 agrees at 8 bases. CDR3 region: CASSQDTGGLMRQETQYF. The CDR3 region has the DNA TGCGCCAGCAGCCAAGACACAGGGGGTCTGATGCGGCAAGAGACCCAGTACTTC.